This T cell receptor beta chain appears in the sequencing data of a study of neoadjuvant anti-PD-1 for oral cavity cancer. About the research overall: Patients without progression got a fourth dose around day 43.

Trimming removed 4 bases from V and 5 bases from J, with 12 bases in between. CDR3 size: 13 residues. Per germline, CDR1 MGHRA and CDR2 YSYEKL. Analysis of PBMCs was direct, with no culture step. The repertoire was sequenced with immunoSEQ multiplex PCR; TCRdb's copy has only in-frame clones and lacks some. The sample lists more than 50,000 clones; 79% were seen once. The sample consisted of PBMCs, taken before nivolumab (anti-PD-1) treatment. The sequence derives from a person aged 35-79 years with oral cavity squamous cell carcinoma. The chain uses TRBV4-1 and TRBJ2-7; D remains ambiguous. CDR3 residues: CASSPGPRHEQYF. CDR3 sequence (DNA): TGCGCCAGCAGCCCGGGCCCCAGGCACGAGCAGTACTTC.